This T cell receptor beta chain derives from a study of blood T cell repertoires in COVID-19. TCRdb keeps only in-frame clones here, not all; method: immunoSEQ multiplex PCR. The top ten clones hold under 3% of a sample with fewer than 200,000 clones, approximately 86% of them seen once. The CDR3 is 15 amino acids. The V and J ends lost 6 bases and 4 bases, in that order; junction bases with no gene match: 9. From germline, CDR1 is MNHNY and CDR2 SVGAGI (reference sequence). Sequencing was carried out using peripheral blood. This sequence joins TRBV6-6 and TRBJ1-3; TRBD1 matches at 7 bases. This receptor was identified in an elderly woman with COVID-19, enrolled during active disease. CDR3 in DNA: TGTGCCAGCAGCCCTCCACAGGGGTCCGGAAACACCATATATTTT. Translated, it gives CASSPPQGSGNTIYF.